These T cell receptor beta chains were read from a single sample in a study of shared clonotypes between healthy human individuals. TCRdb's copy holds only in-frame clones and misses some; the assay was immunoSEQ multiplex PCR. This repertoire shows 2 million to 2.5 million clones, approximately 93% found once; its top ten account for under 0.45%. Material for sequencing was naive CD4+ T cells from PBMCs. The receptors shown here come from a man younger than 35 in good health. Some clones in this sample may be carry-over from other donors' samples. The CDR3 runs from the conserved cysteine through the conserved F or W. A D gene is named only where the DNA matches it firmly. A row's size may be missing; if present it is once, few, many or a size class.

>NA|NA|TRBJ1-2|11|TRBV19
TGTGCCACCAGTTGGTTGTATGGCTACACCTTC
CATSWLYGYTF
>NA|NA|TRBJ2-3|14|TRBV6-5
TGTGCCAGCAGTCGACAGGTAGCCACAGATACGCAGTATTTT
CASSRQVATDTQYF
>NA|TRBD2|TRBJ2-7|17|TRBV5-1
TGCGCCAGCAGCCCTAGACCGGGACTAGCGGGAGGCAGCGAGCAGTACTTC
CASSPRPGLAGGSEQYF
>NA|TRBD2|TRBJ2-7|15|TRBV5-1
TGCGCCAGCAGCTGGGGACTAGCGGGGGACTACGAGCAGTACTTC
CASSWGLAGDYEQYF
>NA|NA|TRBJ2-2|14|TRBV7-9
TGTGCCAGCATCGAGGCCCCGCGAACCGGGGAGCTGTTTTTT
CASIEAPRTGELFF
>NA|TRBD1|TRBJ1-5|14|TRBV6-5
TGTGCCAGCAGTTACTCGGACAGGGTTCAGCCCCAGCATTTT
CASSYSDRVQPQHF
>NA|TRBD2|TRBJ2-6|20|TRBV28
TGTGCCAGCAGTTTCGGGAGACTAGCGGGAGGGCTTTCTGGGGCCAACGTCCTGACTTTC
CASSFGRLAGGLSGANVLTF
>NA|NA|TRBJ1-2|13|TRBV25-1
TGTGCCAGCAGCCAACCCGACCGCCCGGGCTACACCTTC
CASSQPDRPGYTF
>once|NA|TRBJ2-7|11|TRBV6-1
TGTGCCAGCACCGGGACTTACGAGCAGTACTTC
CASTGTYEQYF
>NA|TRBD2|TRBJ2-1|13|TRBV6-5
TGTGCCAGTAGACTAGCGGGGTCCGGGCAGCAGTTCTTC
CASRLAGSGQQFF
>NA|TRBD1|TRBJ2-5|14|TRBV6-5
TGTGCCAGCAGAGAGGGGGCGTACCAAGAGACCCAGTACTTC
CASREGAYQETQYF
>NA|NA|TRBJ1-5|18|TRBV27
TGTGCCAGCAGTTATGCCCCCCCCGTCGGGCAGCTTAATCAGCCCCAGCATTTT
CASSYAPPVGQLNQPQHF
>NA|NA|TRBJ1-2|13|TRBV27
TGTGCCAGCAGGAGGGAAGGAACGTATGGCTACACCTTC
CASRREGTYGYTF
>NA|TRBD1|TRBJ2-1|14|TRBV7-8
TGTGCCAGCAGCTCGGACAGGGTGTTGAATGAGCAGTTCTTC
CASSSDRVLNEQFF
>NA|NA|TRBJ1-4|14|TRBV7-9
TGTGCCAGCAGGTCCAGGGGAACTAATGAAAAACTGTTTTTT
CASRSRGTNEKLFF
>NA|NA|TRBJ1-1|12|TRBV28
TGTGCCACTGGAGGTATGTACACTGAAGCTTTCTTT
CATGGMYTEAFF
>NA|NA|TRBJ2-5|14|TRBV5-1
TGCGCCAGCTGCCGAGCGGGCAGGCAAGAGACCCAGTACTTC
CASCRAGRQETQYF
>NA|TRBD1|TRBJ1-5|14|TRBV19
TGTGCCAGTTGCCGACAGGGGAGCAATCAGCCCCAGCATTTT
CASCRQGSNQPQHF
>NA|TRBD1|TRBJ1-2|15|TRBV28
TGTGCCAGCAGTTTACGCCAGGGGGCTGGGTATGGCTACACCTTC
CASSLRQGAGYGYTF
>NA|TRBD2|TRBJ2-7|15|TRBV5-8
TGTGCCAGCAGCCTAGAGCGGGGCCGATCCTACGAGCAGTACTTC
CASSLERGRSYEQYF
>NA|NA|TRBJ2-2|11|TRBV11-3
TGTGCCAGCCACGGGGGCGGGGAGCTGTTTTTT
CASHGGGELFF
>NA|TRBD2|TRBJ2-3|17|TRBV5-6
TGTGCCAGCAGCTTGGGACCGGGGGGTTTGGGCACAGATACGCAGTATTTT
CASSLGPGGLGTDTQYF
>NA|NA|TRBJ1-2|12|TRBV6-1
TGTGCCAGCAGTGCGACAGTGCGGGGCTACACCTTC
CASSATVRGYTF
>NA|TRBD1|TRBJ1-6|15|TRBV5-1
TGCGCCAGCAGCTTGGGGGACAGGGTTGTGTCACCCCTCCACTTT
CASSLGDRVVSPLHF
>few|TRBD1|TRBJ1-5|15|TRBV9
TGTGCCAGCAGCGCCCAGGGGGCGACGGATCAGCCCCAGCATTTT
CASSAQGATDQPQHF
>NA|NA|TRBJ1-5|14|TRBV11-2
TGTGCCAGCAGCCCCAGACAGGCAAATCAGCCCCAGCATTTT
CASSPRQANQPQHF
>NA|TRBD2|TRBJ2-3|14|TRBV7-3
TGTGCCAGCAGCTTCGCGGGAGTTTCAGATACGCAGTATTTT
CASSFAGVSDTQYF
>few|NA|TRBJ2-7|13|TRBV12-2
TGTGCAAGTCGCTCCGGGACCAACTACGAGCAGTACTTC
CASRSGTNYEQYF
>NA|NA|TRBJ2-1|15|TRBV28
TGTGCCAGCAGTTTAATAGGGACTGGGAGCAATGAGCAGTTCTTC
CASSLIGTGSNEQFF
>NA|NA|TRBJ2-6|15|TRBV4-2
TGTGCCAGCCATCCGGTCCCCACTGGGGCCAACGTCCTGACTTTC
CASHPVPTGANVLTF
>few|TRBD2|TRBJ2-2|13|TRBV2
TGTGCCAGCGGACTAGCGGAAATCGGGGAGCTGTTTTTT
CASGLAEIGELFF
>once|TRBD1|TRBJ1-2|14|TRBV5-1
TGCGCCAGCAGCGACGGACAGGGTTCGGGAGGCTACACCTTC
CASSDGQGSGGYTF